What follows are 8 T cell receptor beta chains derived from one specimen sequenced in a study of blood T cell repertoires in COVID-19. Sequencing was performed with immunoSEQ multiplex PCR; in TCRdb, only in-frame clones are kept and a portion is missing. The repertoire has some 29,000 clones, roughly nine tenths of them found once; the top ten carry about 9.9%. The sequenced sample consisted of peripheral blood. Every receptor here comes from a human donor in a cohort sampled during active COVID-19.

The chain uses TRBV5-5 and TRBJ2-7, with 7 bases aligning to TRBD2. Looked up from germline, CDR1 is SGHKS and CDR2 is YYEKEE (reference sequence). Trimming removed 4 bases from V and 2 bases from J; junction bases left unmatched: 12. The CDR3 runs 16 residues. The CDR3 region is CASSPQGLVPTYEQYF. CDR3 sequence (DNA): TGTGCCAGCAGCCCGCAAGGACTAGTCCCAACCTACGAGCAGTACTTC.

This clone was seen only once. J is TRBJ1-1 and V is TRBV27; possibly TRBD1 for D (6 bases). Between the trimmed V and J ends, which lost 2 bases and 3 bases, there was a span of 13 bases. Germline V CDR1 and CDR2: MNHEY, SMNVEV (reference sequence). CDR3 size: 15 residues. The CDR3 sequence: CASSLRGYADTEAFF. CDR3 DNA sequence: TGTGCCAGCAGTTTAAGGGGGTACGCGGACACTGAAGCTTTCTTT.

The J gene is TRBJ2-3, the V gene TRBV2, with TRBD2 matching 15 bases. The CDR3 is 14 amino acids. V lost 10 bases, J lost 7 bases, and 6 bases stayed unmatched. Germline CDR1 SNHLY, CDR2 FYNNEI. DNA for the CDR3: TGTGCCACCAGGACTAGCGGGGGGGCGAATACGCAGTATTTT. Its translation is CATRTSGGANTQYF. Together with reference TRBV2 and TRBJ2-3, the CDR3 gives the full variable domain: EPEVTQTPSHQVTQMGQEVILRCVPISNHLYFYWYRQILGQKVEFLVSFYNNEISEKSEIFDDQFSVERPDGSNFTLKIRSTKLEDSAMYFCATRTSGGANTQYFGPGTRLTVL.

The gene calls are TRBV12-2 and TRBJ1-6; no check of the table's D call, TRBD1, against the DNA was made. TRBV12-2 is given as a pseudogene. The length of the CDR3 is 17 residues. This CDR3 reads CASRLTGYGQGNSPLHF. Written as DNA, the CDR3 is TGTGCAAGTCGCTTAACAGGGTACGGACAGGGTAATTCACCCCTCCACTTT.

This chain links TRBV28 with TRBJ1-1, with a weak D call TRBD1 (5 bases). V was shortened by 4 bases and J by 1 base, with 10 bases between the two germline ends. The germline V gene has CDR1 MDHEN and CDR2 SYDVKM. The CDR3 runs to 14 residues. The CDR3 coding sequence is TGTGCCAGCAGTTACCTACAGGAGAACACTGAAGCTTTCTTT. This gives the protein CASSYLQENTEAFF.

Here the CDR3 reads CASSERTGGPYGYTF. The CDR3 nucleotides read TGTGCCAGCAGTGAGCGGACAGGGGGCCCCTATGGCTACACCTTC. J is TRBJ1-2 and V is TRBV2; 11 bases are a match to TRBD1. There are 15 residues in the CDR3. The trim removed 3 bases at V and 4 bases at J, leaving 4 bases unmatched. Germline lookup yields CDR1 SNHLY and CDR2 FYNNEI. The variable domain in full, with the rest retrieved from reference TRBV2 and TRBJ1-2, is EPEVTQTPSHQVTQMGQEVILRCVPISNHLYFYWYRQILGQKVEFLVSFYNNEISEKSEIFDDQFSVERPDGSNFTLKIRSTKLEDSAMYFCASSERTGGPYGYTFGSGTRLTVV.

The sample holds one count of this clone. The sample carries other DNA sequences with the same CDR3. The gene calls are TRBV5-1 and TRBJ1-2; D is undetermined. The CDR3 runs to 17 residues. In germline, CDR1 is SGHRS, CDR2 YFSETQ. Trimming left V 1 base short and J 2 bases short, with 18 bases between. CDR3 in DNA: TGCGCCAGCAGCTTGCGGTCGTCGGCAGGAGGAAACTATGGCTACACCTTC. It yields the protein CASSLRSSAGGNYGYTF.

The chain employs TRBV5-1 and TRBJ2-2; 15 bases agree with TRBD2. Per germline, CDR1 SGHRS and CDR2 YFSETQ. The CDR3 has 17 amino acids. V shed 4 bases, J shed 5 bases, and the junction held 6 bases outside the gene matches. The CDR3 DNA reads TGCGCCAGCAGCGCGGGACTAGCGGGGGGTGAAACCGGGGAGCTGTTTTTT. Its protein product is CASSAGLAGGETGELFF. Supplemented by reference TRBV5-1 and TRBJ2-2, the full variable domain reads KAGVTQTPRYLIKTRGQQVTLSCSPISGHRSVSWYQQTPGQGLQFLFEYFSETQRNKGNFPGRFSGRQFSNSRSEMNVSTLELGDSALYLCASSAGLAGGETGELFFGEGSRLTVL.